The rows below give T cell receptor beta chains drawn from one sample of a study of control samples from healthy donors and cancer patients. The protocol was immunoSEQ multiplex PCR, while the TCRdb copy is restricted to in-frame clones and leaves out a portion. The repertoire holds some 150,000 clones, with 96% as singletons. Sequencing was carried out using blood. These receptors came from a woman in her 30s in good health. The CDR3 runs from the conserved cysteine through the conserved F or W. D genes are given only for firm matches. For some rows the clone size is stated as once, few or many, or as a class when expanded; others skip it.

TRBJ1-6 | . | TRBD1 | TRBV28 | TGTGCCAGCAGTTTAACCGGGACAGCCAATTCACCCCTCCACTTT | CASSLTGTANSPLHF
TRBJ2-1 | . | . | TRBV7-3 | TGTGCCAGCAGCACCGCGGGGGCATGGTACAATGAGCAGTTCTTC | CASSTAGAWYNEQFF
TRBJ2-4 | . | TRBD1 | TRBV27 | TGTGCCAGCAGTTCCAGACGACAGGGGGACATTCAGTACTTC | CASSSRRQGDIQYF
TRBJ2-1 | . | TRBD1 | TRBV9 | TGTGCCAGCAGCGGGGGACAGGGGGCCTACAATGAGCAGTTCTTC | CASSGGQGAYNEQFF
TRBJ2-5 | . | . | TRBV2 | TGTGCCAGCAGTGTACTAGGCTGGGAGACCCAGTACTTC | CASSVLGWETQYF
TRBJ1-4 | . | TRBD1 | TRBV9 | TGTGCCAGCAGCGCCGGACAGGGGGCGCAGGATGAAAAACTGTTTTTT | CASSAGQGAQDEKLFF
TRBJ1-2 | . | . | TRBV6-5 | TGTGCCAGCAGCCCCGCTCCGGGGCCATATGGCTACACCTTC | CASSPAPGPYGYTF
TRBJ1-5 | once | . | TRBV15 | TGTGCCACCAGCAGAGATGAAACAAGCCTCGGGAGGCCCCAGCATTTT | CATSRDETSLGRPQHF
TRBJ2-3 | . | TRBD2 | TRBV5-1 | TGCGCCAGCAGCCCCGGACTAGCGGACACAGATACGCAGTATTTT | CASSPGLADTDTQYF
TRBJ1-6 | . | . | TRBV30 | TGTGCCTGGAGTGTACGGGGGGCAGGATCACCCCTCCACTTT | CAWSVRGAGSPLHF
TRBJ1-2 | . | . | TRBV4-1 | TGCGCCAGCAGCCTCCGCCGGATAGGGCTACTACACTATGGCTACACCTTC | CASSLRRIGLLHYGYTF
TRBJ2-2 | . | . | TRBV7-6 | TGTGCCAGCAGCTTAGTCTCGGGGGCCGGGGAGCTGTTTTTT | CASSLVSGAGELFF
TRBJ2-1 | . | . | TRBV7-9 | TGTGCCAGCAGCAATTATACCAGCGGAGCCTACAATGAGCAGTTCTTC | CASSNYTSGAYNEQFF
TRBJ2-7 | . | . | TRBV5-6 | TGTGCCAGCAGCCTCAAAAATAGGGCCTACGAGCAGTACTTC | CASSLKNRAYEQYF
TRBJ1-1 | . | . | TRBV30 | TGTGCCCTACAGGGTAAGAACACTGAAGCTTTCTTT | CALQGKNTEAFF
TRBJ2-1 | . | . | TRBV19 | TGTGCCAGTAGTACCCACCCCCGAGGGAATGAGCAGTTCTTC | CASSTHPRGNEQFF
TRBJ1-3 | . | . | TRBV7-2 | TGTGCCAGCAGCTTAATTGGGTCCTCTGGAAACACCATATATTTT | CASSLIGSSGNTIYF
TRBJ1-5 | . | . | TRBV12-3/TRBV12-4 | TGTGCCAGCAGTTTATTGGGGACTCAGCATTTT | CASSLLGTQHF
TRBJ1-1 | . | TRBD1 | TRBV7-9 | TGTGCCAGCAGCCCGACAGGGGATAACACTGAAGCTTTCTTT | CASSPTGDNTEAFF
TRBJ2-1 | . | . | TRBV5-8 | TGTGCCAGCAGCTCTAGCAGGAGCTCCTACAATGAGCAGTTCTTC | CASSSSRSSYNEQFF
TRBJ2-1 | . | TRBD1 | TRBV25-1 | TGTGCCAGCAGTGCTACCGGGACAGGGGCCTACAATGAGCAGTTCTTC | CASSATGTGAYNEQFF
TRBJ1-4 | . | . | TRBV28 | TGTGCCACCCGCAGGGGTTCTAATGAAAAACTGTTTTTT | CATRRGSNEKLFF
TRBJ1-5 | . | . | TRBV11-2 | TGTGCCAGCAGCCCAGCGGGTTGGTACTCCAATCAGCCCCAGCATTTT | CASSPAGWYSNQPQHF
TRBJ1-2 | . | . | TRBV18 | TGTGCCAGCTCACCAGTTCACCAGGGCGGGAACTATGGCTACACCTTC | CASSPVHQGGNYGYTF
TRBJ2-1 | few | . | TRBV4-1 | TGCGCCAGCAGCCAAGGGGTCCAAATGGGTGAGCAGTTCTTC | CASSQGVQMGEQFF
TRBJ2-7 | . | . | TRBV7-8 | TGTGCCAGCAGCCCCGGGACTGTTTCTTACGAGCAGTACTTC | CASSPGTVSYEQYF
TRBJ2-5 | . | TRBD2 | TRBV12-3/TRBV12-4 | TGTGCCAGCAGCCCTAGCGGGAGAGAGACCCAGTACTTC | CASSPSGRETQYF
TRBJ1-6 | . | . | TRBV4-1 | TGCGCCAGCAGCCAAGATAAAGAGTTATCACCCCTCCACTTT | CASSQDKELSPLHF
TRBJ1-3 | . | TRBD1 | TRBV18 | TGTGCCAGCTCACCTATCCCGACAGGGTCTGGAAACACCATATATTTT | CASSPIPTGSGNTIYF